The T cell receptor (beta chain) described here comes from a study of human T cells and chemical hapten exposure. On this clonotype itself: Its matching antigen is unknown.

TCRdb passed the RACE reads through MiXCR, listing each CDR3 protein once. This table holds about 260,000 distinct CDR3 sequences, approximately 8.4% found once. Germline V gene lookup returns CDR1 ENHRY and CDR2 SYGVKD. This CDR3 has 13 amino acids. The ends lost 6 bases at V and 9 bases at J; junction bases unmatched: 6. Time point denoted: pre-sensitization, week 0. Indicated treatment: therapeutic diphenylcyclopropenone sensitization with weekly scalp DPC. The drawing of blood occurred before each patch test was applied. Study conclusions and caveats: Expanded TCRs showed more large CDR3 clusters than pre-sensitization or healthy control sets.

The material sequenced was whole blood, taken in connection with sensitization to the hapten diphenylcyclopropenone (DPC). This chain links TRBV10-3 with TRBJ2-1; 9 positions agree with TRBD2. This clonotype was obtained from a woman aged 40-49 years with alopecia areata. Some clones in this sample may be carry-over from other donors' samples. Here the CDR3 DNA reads TGTGCCATCAGCCGAGCGGGAGGTGGTGAGCAGTTCTTC. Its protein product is CAISRAGGGEQFF.